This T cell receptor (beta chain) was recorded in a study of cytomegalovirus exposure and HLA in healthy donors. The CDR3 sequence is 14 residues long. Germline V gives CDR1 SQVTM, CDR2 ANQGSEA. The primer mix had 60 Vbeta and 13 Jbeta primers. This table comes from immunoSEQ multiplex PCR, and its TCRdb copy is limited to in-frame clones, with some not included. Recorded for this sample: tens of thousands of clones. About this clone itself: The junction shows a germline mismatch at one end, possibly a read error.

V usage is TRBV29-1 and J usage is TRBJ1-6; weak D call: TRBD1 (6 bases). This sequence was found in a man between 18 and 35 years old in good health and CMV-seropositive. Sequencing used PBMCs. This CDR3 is CSVKEGITGSPLHF. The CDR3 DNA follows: TGCAGCGTTAAAGAGGGGATCACAGGGTCACCCCTCCACTTT.